This T cell receptor (beta chain) was recorded in a study of blood T cell repertoires in COVID-19. Repertoires were generated with immunoSEQ multiplex PCR, while TCRdb's copy carries only in-frame clones and drops some. The data show about 250,000 clones, nearly 90% seen once. With 0 bases removed from V and 11 bases from J, the gap between germline ends came to 6 bases. Per germline, CDR1 SGHRS and CDR2 YFSETQ. This CDR3 is built from 12 residues. The sequence derives from an older woman with COVID-19, enrolled during active disease. Sequenced material: peripheral blood. The chain links TRBV5-1 to TRBJ2-6; no definite D call. CDR3 coding DNA: TGCGCCAGCAGCTTGGCCGCAGACGTCCTGACTTTC. This translates into CASSLAADVLTF.